Below, one T cell receptor (beta chain) is given with its context. TCRdb's copy holds only in-frame clones and misses some; the assay was immunoSEQ multiplex PCR. The sample includes hundreds of thousands of clones, about 93% of them seen just once. These data come from a study of T cell responses to AZD1222 COVID-19 vaccine. This CDR3 region has 13 residues. Deletions cut 5 bases from V and 4 bases from J, with 11 bases between. The germline V gene has CDR1 SEHNR and CDR2 FQNEAQ (reference sequence). Specimen: peripheral blood, collected on day 0 of MenACWY control vaccination. The TCR comes from an adult in good health. V gene TRBV7-9 combines with J gene TRBJ1-2; possibly TRBD1 for D (5 bases). CDR3 nucleotide sequence: TGTGCCAGCAGCCGCGACAGCCTCTATGGCTACACCTTC. Its translation is CASSRDSLYGYTF.